A single TCR beta chain is shown here with its context. Antigen: not known. Treatment described: around 19 received Ad26.COV2.S at low or high dose, single or two shots; several received placebo; per-sample allocation not given. The investigators took samples on day 63 after the first vaccine or placebo injection. Vaccine was an Ad26 vector expressing Wuhan-strain SARS-CoV-2 spike. These data originate in a study of Ad26.COV2.S vaccination and SARS-CoV-2 variants. Background on the study: The Ad26.COV2.S arm of the COV1001 trial was where the donor was placed.

The study's findings and limits: The study found similar non-spike TCR breadth in vaccine and placebo recipients. Following vaccination, spike-specific CD8+ and CD4+ T cell responses reportedly exhibited substantial breadth.

The assay was immunoSEQ multiplex PCR, and TCRdb's table has in-frame clones only and misses some. Here the sample spans about 420,000 clones, approximately 87% being singletons. This sequence was found in a person between 18 and 60 years old who received the Ad26.COV2.S COVID-19 vaccine or a placebo. The source material was peripheral blood, sampled in a trial of Ad26.COV2.S vaccine versus placebo.

The CDR3 loop reads CASSLDGRTYGYTF. The CDR3 nucleotides read TGCGCCAGCAGCTTGGATGGCAGAACCTATGGCTACACCTTC. J is TRBJ1-2 and V is TRBV5-1, with no clear D. From germline, CDR1 is SGHRS and CDR2 YFSETQ. The CDR3 consists of 14 residues. The germline V and J ends were trimmed by 0 bases and 4 bases, with 10 bases remaining between them.